The source of this T cell receptor beta chain is a study of blood T cell repertoires in COVID-19 (TCRdb year 2020). Context from the whole study: Collaborator samples came from the United States, Italy and Spain and covered acute and convalescent phases of COVID-19. The prospective study material was composed of cDNA or gDNA derived from T cells, B-cell-depleted T cells, or PBMCs. Subjects who had been exposed to COVID-19, were actively infected with it, or had recovered from it provided the deeply sampled blood TCRbeta repertoires that made up the dataset. The repertoires were made available in a free public database intended to serve as a resource for research on the immune response to SARS-CoV-2. Samples were obtained from the ongoing ImmuneRACE study (first 160 participants) and from some 1,300 subjects provided by 6 global collaborators. A de-identified subject ID, COVID-19 status, age in years and sex were almost always included in the sample metadata. HLA class I and class II types, where available, came from metadata supplied by the sample provider rather than from assay-based typing. The paper as a whole reports these results and caveats: The quantity of clinical and demographic metadata differed by source and by participant and was supplied without curation.

After removal of 0 bases from V and 14 bases from J, the junction retains 7 bases not matched to a gene. CDR1 and CDR2, looked up from the germline V gene, are MNHEY and SVGAGI. Taken from cysteine to phenylalanine, the CDR3 has 13 residues. Here the CDR3 DNA is all that survives: 39 bases in frame from base 1. This clone came up a few times. Its antigen target is currently unknown. Base qualities are not at hand, and no much larger clone is one base apart. TCRbeta CDR3 regions were amplified from genomic DNA using the immunoSEQ Assay, a bias-controlled multiplex PCR. In the paper's pipeline: Nucleated cell counts per sample were estimated from amplification of reference gene primers within the assay. To quantify the absolute abundance of each unique TCRbeta CDR3 rearrangement, sequence reads were collapsed and filtered. For each sample, productive Simpson clonality was calculated as the square root of Simpson's diversity index over productive rearrangements. TCRdb took over this immuneACCESS table, retaining in-frame rearrangements with V and J assigned. Such tables are incomplete; in checked studies, under half of the missing clones stem from an unresolved V gene, and the remainder is unexplained. V, J and clone size derive from that table, while D and trimming were established from the DNA sequence. Across this sample there are roughly 280,000 clones, with roughly 83% seen only once. 4.6% of the sample rests with the top ten.

Another Seattle source contributed samples from volunteer blood donors who had recovered from COVID-19. Whole blood was collected in K2EDTA tubes by collaborating institutions according to the institutions' own protocols. Collaborator samples were shipped for TCRbeta analysis as frozen whole blood, isolated PBMCs, or DNA extracted from either sample type. Sequenced material: peripheral blood. The receptor chain draws on TRBV6-5 and TRBJ2-1, with 7 middle bases fitting TRBD1. The receptor's source is a man in his sixties who had recovered from COVID-19. The CDR3 loop reads CASSYSRGQKEFF. The DNA sequence follows: TGTGCCAGCAGTTACTCACGGGGACAGAAGGAGTTCTTC.